Shown below are 32 T cell receptor beta chains from a single sample sequenced in a study of persistence of HIV-infected CD4 T cells. The stimulus was an HIV-1 Gag 15-mer peptide pool, about 1 ug/peptide/mL. Sorting of responding CD4+ T cells relied on upregulated CD40 ligand together with CD69. The antigens for these receptors are not known. Sequencing used immunoSEQ version 4 in survey mode. The table came from immunoSEQ multiplex PCR; TCRdb's copy has only in-frame clones and leaves some out. The sample has tens of thousands of clones; roughly 71% are singletons. The sequenced sample was CD4+ T cells sorted from PBMCs after 18-hour stimulation, obtained from a patient who received antiretroviral therapy. Receptor source: an adult man with HIV who was CMV-seropositive.

This clone was seen a single time. The chain recombines TRBV6-6 with TRBJ1-5, with D hard to call. V lost 2 bases, J lost 5 bases, and 10 bases lay in between. Per germline, CDR1 MNHNY and CDR2 SVGAGI (reference sequence). This CDR3 is built from 14 residues. Here the CDR3 DNA reads TGTGCCAGCAGTTACGGATCGGTTGATCAGCCCCAGCATTTT. Translating it yields CASSYGSVDQPQHF.

The chain carries TRBV20-1 and TRBJ2-7, with 8 bases that match TRBD1. This CDR3 has 11 residues. The V gene's germline CDR1 is DFQATT and CDR2 SNEGSKA (reference sequence). With V trimmed by 3 bases and J by 7 bases, 2 bases remained unmatched. The CDR3 DNA sequence: TGCAGTGCTAGGGGACAGGTTGAGCAGTACTTC. Protein sequence: CSARGQVEQYF.

The V and J genes are TRBV2 and TRBJ1-2; D gene unclear. Germline CDR1 reads SNHLY; CDR2 reads FYNNEI. This CDR3 contains 13 residues. Between the trimmed V and J ends, which lost 3 bases and 1 base, there was a span of 6 bases. As DNA, the CDR3 is TGTGCCAGCAGTGATGGGGTTAACTATGGCTACACCTTC. It specifies CASSDGVNYGYTF.

This clone was seen only once. The gene calls are TRBV6-5 and TRBJ1-4, with TRBD1 matching over 12 bases. This CDR3 is built from 13 residues. After removal of 10 bases from V and 8 bases from J, the junction contained 5 bases not matched to a gene. Looked up from germline, CDR1 is MNHEY and CDR2 is SVGAGI. The CDR3 spells CATGGTGGEKLFF. The CDR3 coding sequence is TGTGCCACCGGCGGGACAGGGGGCGAAAAACTGTTTTTT.

The chain combines TRBV2 with TRBJ2-5; D possibly corresponds to TRBD2 (5 bases). This CDR3 region has 14 residues. Deletions cut 7 bases from V and 6 bases from J, with 18 bases between. Germline V gene sequence: CDR1 SNHLY, CDR2 FYNNEI. The CDR3 DNA reads TGTGCCAGCACCACGAACCCCTCGGGGAAGACCCAGTACTTC. Protein: CASTTNPSGKTQYF.

This chain links TRBV20-1 with TRBJ1-2; the match to TRBD1 covers 9 bases. CDR1 and CDR2 (germline): DFQATT, SNEGSKA (reference sequence). The J segment lost 7 bases and the V segment lost 6 bases, leaving 3 bases of the junction unmatched. This CDR3 region has 11 residues. CDR3 nucleotide sequence: TGCAGTGCGGTGACAGGGGGTGGCTACACCTTC. Translated: CSAVTGGGYTF.

The chain combines TRBV6-5 with TRBJ2-3; no clear D. Trimming removed 7 bases at V and 4 bases at J, with 12 bases between. CDR3 length: 13 amino acids. Germline lookup yields CDR1 MNHEY and CDR2 SVGAGI. CDR3 DNA: TGTGCCAGCATTTCACCCTGGTCAGATACGCAGTATTTT. Translation gives CASISPWSDTQYF.

The chain is built from TRBV18 and TRBJ2-1; D is uncertain. The CDR3 contains 16 residues. V lost 0 bases and J 0 bases, leaving 9 bases between the germline ends. In germline, CDR1 is KGHSH, CDR2 LQKENI. The DNA of the CDR3 is TGTGCCAGCTCACCACCGACGAGAAGCTCCTACAATGAGCAGTTCTTC. Amino acid sequence: CASSPPTRSSYNEQFF.

The chain employs TRBV29-1 and TRBJ1-1; D not certain. The germline CDR1 and CDR2 sequences are SQVTM and ANQGSEA. The V end lost 5 bases, the J end lost 0 bases, and 7 bases lay between the germline ends. This CDR3 comprises 12 residues. CDR3 coding DNA: TGCAGCGTTACGGAATTGAACACTGAAGCTTTCTTT. Translating it yields CSVTELNTEAFF.

The chain uses TRBV6-5 and TRBJ1-1; no firm D call. V lost 5 bases, J lost 1 base, and 8 bases lay in between. Germline lookup yields CDR1 MNHEY and CDR2 SVGAGI. The CDR3 consists of 13 residues. CDR3 coding DNA: TGTGCCAGCAGTCTATGGGGGAACACTGAAGCTTTCTTT. Residues: CASSLWGNTEAFF.

This rearrangement joins TRBV5-1 to TRBJ1-1; D perhaps matches TRBD1 (5 bases). V lost 4 bases and J lost 3, with 16 bases in between. Per germline, CDR1 SGHRS and CDR2 YFSETQ. This CDR3 region has 15 residues. CDR3: CASSPRGPEDTEAFF. The CDR3 bases are TGCGCCAGCAGCCCCCGGGGACCAGAGGACACTGAAGCTTTCTTT.

The chain recombines TRBV3-1 (or the pseudogene TRBV3-2) with TRBJ1-1, with D perhaps matching TRBD1 (5 bases). Between the trimmed V and J ends, which lost 0 bases and 1 base, there was a span of 12 bases. This CDR3 contains 16 residues. CDR1 and CDR2 (germline): LGHDT, YNNKEL (reference sequence). The CDR3 loop is CASSQDQAGPNTEAFF. Written as DNA, the CDR3 is TGTGCCAGCAGCCAAGATCAGGCGGGACCGAACACTGAAGCTTTCTTT.

The chain couples TRBV10-3 to TRBJ1-6; no reliable D call. The germline V and J ends were trimmed by 2 bases and 7 bases, with 9 bases remaining between them. Germline V gene sequence: CDR1 ENHRY, CDR2 SYGVKD. The CDR3 extends over 14 amino acids. The CDR3 sequence is CAISENRVNSPLHF. The CDR3 DNA sequence: TGTGCCATCAGTGAGAACAGAGTAAATTCACCCCTCCACTTT.

The CDR3 sequence: CASSLVGSGANVLTF. In DNA, the CDR3 is TGTGCCAGCAGCTTGGTCGGTAGCGGGGCCAACGTCCTGACTTTC. J is TRBJ2-6 and V is TRBV5-6; D not certain. The V gene's germline CDR1 is SGHDT and CDR2 YYEEEE. Between the trimmed V and J ends, which lost 0 bases and 4 bases, there was a span of 8 bases. The CDR3 is made up of 15 amino acids. Using reference TRBV5-6 and TRBJ2-6 for the parts outside the CDR3, the full variable domain is DAGVTQSPTHLIKTRGQQVTLRCSPKSGHDTVSWYQQALGQGPQFIFQYYEEEERQRGNFPDRFSGHQFPNYSSELNVNALLLGDSALYLCASSLVGSGANVLTFGAGSRLTVL.

The V and J genes are TRBV6-2 or TRBV6-3 and TRBJ1-4; TRBD1 matches at 7 bases. Germline CDR1 reads MNHEY; CDR2 reads SVGEGT. This CDR3 has 15 amino acids. After removal of 2 bases from V and 3 bases from J, the junction contained 3 bases not matched to a gene. The CDR3 region has the DNA TGTGCCAGCAGTTACGACAGGGCTCCTAATGAAAAACTGTTTTTT. This encodes CASSYDRAPNEKLFF.

The J gene is TRBJ1-5, the V gene TRBV6-1; D perhaps matches TRBD1 (5 bases). Trimming pared 0 bases from V and 4 bases from J, leaving 7 bases between. The CDR3 has 14 amino acids. Germline CDR1 and CDR2: MNHNS and SASEGT. The CDR3 region is CASSEASGNQPQHF. The CDR3 region has the DNA TGTGCCAGCAGTGAAGCGTCAGGGAATCAGCCCCAGCATTTT.

The chain couples TRBV27 to TRBJ1-1; TRBD1 agrees at 8 bases. Germline V gene lookup returns CDR1 MNHEY and CDR2 SMNVEV (reference sequence). The CDR3 runs 14 residues. V gave up 8 bases and J gave up 4 bases; unmatched junction bases: 9. The CDR3 sequence is CASRPRGLITEAFF. Here the CDR3 DNA reads TGTGCCAGCCGCCCCAGGGGGCTGATCACTGAAGCTTTCTTT.

Written as DNA, the CDR3 is TGTGCCAGCAGCTTCTATGACAGGGAGTATCAGCCCCAGCATTTT. This gives the protein CASSFYDREYQPQHF. The chain carries TRBV5-6 and TRBJ1-5, with TRBD1 identical over 7 bases. The CDR3 sequence is 15 residues long. Germline lookup yields CDR1 SGHDT and CDR2 YYEEEE. With V trimmed by 2 bases and J by 5 bases, 7 bases remained unmatched.

The V call is TRBV19, the J call TRBJ2-1, with 11 bases aligning to TRBD2. This CDR3 contains 20 residues. Germline trimming cut 1 base from V and 0 bases from J; bases unmatched to any gene: 11. CDR1 LNHDA and CDR2 SQIVND come from the germline V gene (reference sequence). Here the CDR3 DNA reads TGTGCCAGTAGTATAGTCCCGTGGGCTAGCGGGGGGAGCTCCTACAATGAGCAGTTCTTC. It yields the protein CASSIVPWASGGSSYNEQFF.

This chain uses TRBV6-1 with TRBJ1-2; maybe TRBD1 (6 bases). The germline V gene has CDR1 MNHNS and CDR2 SASEGT. V was clipped by 1 base and J by 7 bases, with 16 bases between them. The CDR3 is made up of 15 amino acids. The CDR3 is CASSEGQAPLSGYTF. The DNA for the CDR3 is TGTGCCAGCAGTGAAGGACAGGCCCCACTTAGTGGCTACACCTTC.

The J gene is TRBJ1-4, the V gene TRBV24-1; 7 nucleotides line up with TRBD1. The J segment lost 8 bases and the V segment lost 4 bases, leaving 6 bases of the junction unmatched. Germline V CDR1 and CDR2: KGHDR, SFDVKD. This CDR3 is built from 14 residues. The CDR3 protein is CATSDRTGSEKLFF. CDR3 DNA sequence: TGTGCCACCAGTGACCGGACAGGCTCCGAAAAACTGTTTTTT.

The chain uses TRBV19 and TRBJ1-1; unclear D gene. The V gene lost 3 bases and the J gene lost 0 bases, with 20 bases spanning the gap. Germline V CDR1 and CDR2: LNHDA, SQIVND (reference sequence). There are 18 residues in the CDR3. This CDR3 reads CASSIRGRLKDMNTEAFF. The CDR3 nucleotides are TGTGCCAGTAGTATCAGAGGAAGACTCAAAGACATGAACACTGAAGCTTTCTTT.

The gene calls are TRBV13 and TRBJ2-7, with 7 bases lining up with TRBD1. This CDR3 is 16 amino acids long. Per germline, CDR1 PRHDT and CDR2 FYEKMQ (reference sequence). V trimming: 3 bases; J trimming: 5 bases; junction bases outside the gene matches: 13. The CDR3 bases are TGTGCCAGCAGCTTCTATCTGACAGGGCGATCGAACGAGCAGTACTTC. This gives the protein CASSFYLTGRSNEQYF.

The V and J genes are TRBV25-1 and TRBJ2-7, with D maybe TRBD2 (6 bases). The length of the CDR3 is 12 residues. Germline CDR1 MGHDK, CDR2 SYGVNS. V dropped 2 bases and J dropped 9 bases, with 11 bases sitting between them. CDR3 residues: CASSEIRGGQYF. The CDR3 DNA follows: TGTGCCAGCAGTGAAATAAGGGGAGGGCAGTACTTC.

The rearrangement uses TRBV6-5 and TRBJ2-4, with TRBD1 as a possible D gene (6 bases). There are 15 residues in the CDR3. From germline, CDR1 is MNHEY and CDR2 SVGAGI. Trimming cost V 5 bases and J 0 bases, with 11 bases left between them. CDR3 loop: CASSTDRLAKNIQYF. The CDR3 DNA reads TGTGCCAGCAGTACGGACAGACTAGCCAAAAACATTCAGTACTTC.

The gene calls are TRBV19 and TRBJ1-2, with D uncertain. This CDR3 region has 13 residues. Germline V lookup: CDR1 LNHDA, CDR2 SQIVND (reference sequence). V was trimmed by 3 bases and J by 8 bases, leaving 13 bases between them. In DNA, the CDR3 is TGTGCCAGTAGTATGGGCCTTAAGCGGGGCTACACCTTC. It codes for CASSMGLKRGYTF.

This clone was detected only a few times. This chain uses TRBV2 with TRBJ1-6, with 7 bases aligning to TRBD1. The CDR3 totals 14 residues. Germline V gene sequence: CDR1 SNHLY, CDR2 FYNNEI. The J segment lost 3 bases and the V segment lost 6 bases, leaving 2 bases of the junction unmatched. Here the CDR3 reads CASSRDSYNSPLHF. CDR3 DNA sequence: TGTGCCAGCAGCCGGGACAGCTATAATTCACCCCTCCACTTT.

V gene TRBV6-6 combines with J gene TRBJ1-5, with D possibly being TRBD1 (5 bases). This CDR3 has 15 amino acids. Germline assignment: CDR1 MNHNY and CDR2 SVGAGI (reference sequence). Trimming shortened V by 4 bases and J by 2 bases, and 12 bases separated the two germline ends. DNA of the CDR3: TGTGCCAGCAGTTTGGGGGAGGGAGGCAATCAGCCCCAGCATTTT. It is translated as CASSLGEGGNQPQHF.

J is TRBJ2-3 and V is TRBV5-1; 7 bases fit TRBD2. J was trimmed by 0 bases and V by 4 bases; bases with no gene match: 8. Per the germline V gene, CDR1 is SGHRS and CDR2 is YFSETQ. The CDR3 runs 16 residues. The CDR3 region is CASSVSSGISTDTQYF. The CDR3 DNA is TGCGCCAGCAGCGTCTCAAGCGGGATTAGCACAGATACGCAGTATTTT.

This chain uses TRBV15 with TRBJ1-5, with a possible D match to TRBD1 (6 bases). Germline CDR1 reads LNHNV; CDR2 reads YYDKDF (reference sequence). CDR3 size: 19 residues. Deletions cut 1 base from V and 5 bases from J, with 24 bases between. The DNA for the CDR3 is TGTGCCACCAGCAGAGTTAATAGGTGGGGGCAGGGGATAGATCAGCCCCAGCATTTT. Translated: CATSRVNRWGQGIDQPQHF.

The rearrangement joins TRBV4-1 to TRBJ2-7; D call uncertain. The CDR3 runs 16 residues. V was shortened by 1 base and J by 5 bases, with 18 bases between the two germline ends. Germline CDR1 and CDR2: MGHRA and YSYEKL. The CDR3 nucleotides read TGCGCCAGCAGCCAAGTGGGTGTACTCCCTGGGAACGAGCAGTACTTC. Translating it yields CASSQVGVLPGNEQYF.

The CDR3 region is CASSLAGSKYNEQFF. The CDR3 DNA follows: TGTGCCAGCAGCTTGGCAGGATCTAAGTACAATGAGCAGTTCTTC. V and J are TRBV5-4 and TRBJ2-1; D remains ambiguous. The CDR3 runs to 15 residues. Germline V lookup: CDR1 SGHNT, CDR2 YYREEE (reference sequence). Trimming removed 0 bases from V and 4 bases from J, with 11 bases in between.